Below are 21 T cell receptor beta chains sequenced from a single sample in a study of T cell repertoires in cytomegalovirus infection. In TCRdb, the reads were re-called with MiXCR into one record per CDR3 protein. In the table there are 250,000 to 300,000 distinct CDR3 sequences, over 20% of which are singletons. Sequencing was performed on PBMCs. The receptor source for this set is a human donor in good health (CMV status not recorded). Some clones in this sample may be carry-over from other donors' samples.

The gene calls are TRBV11-2 and TRBJ2-7; a possible D gene is TRBD1 (5 bases). The V and J ends lost 3 bases and 2 bases respectively, with 11 bases between them. CDR1 and CDR2 from the germline V gene are SGHAT and FQNNGV. The CDR3 runs to 14 residues. CDR3: CASSFGHRAYEQYF. The DNA for the CDR3 is TGTGCCAGCAGCTTCGGACACCGAGCCTACGAGCAGTACTTC.

The chain combines TRBV5-1 with TRBJ1-6, with no clear D. Germline loops: CDR1 SGHRS, CDR2 YFSETQ. V lost 5 bases to trimming and J lost 6 bases, with 6 bases between them. The CDR3 is made up of 12 amino acids. Written as DNA, the CDR3 is TGCGCCAGCAGGACGAGTAATTCACCCCTCCACTTT. Amino acid sequence: CASRTSNSPLHF.

The gene calls are TRBV29-1 and TRBJ1-4; unclear D gene. The CDR3 runs 13 residues. The V gene lost 7 bases and the J gene lost 5 bases, with 14 bases spanning the gap. CDR1 SQVTM and CDR2 ANQGSEA come from the germline V gene. CDR3 coding DNA: TGCAGCGCCACGAGCCATGGGAATGAAAAACTGTTTTTT. Translating it yields CSATSHGNEKLFF.

The gene calls are TRBV5-4 and TRBJ2-7; 11 bases line up with TRBD2. This CDR3 comprises 18 residues. Germline assignment: CDR1 SGHNT and CDR2 YYREEE (reference sequence). The V segment lost 0 bases and the J segment 3 bases; nucleotides outside the gene matches: 11. The CDR3 is CASSLGSPLAGGSYEQYF. DNA for the CDR3: TGTGCCAGCAGCTTGGGTAGCCCTCTAGCGGGAGGAAGCTACGAGCAGTACTTC.

This clonotype showed up just a few times. The J gene is TRBJ2-1, the V gene TRBV5-1, with TRBD2 matching 10 bases. The CDR3 length is 15 residues. Germline CDR1 is SGHRS and CDR2 is YFSETQ. V lost 5 bases to trimming and J lost 4 bases; unmatched junction nucleotides: 6. The CDR3 sequence is CASSPTSGVYNEQFF. In DNA, the CDR3 is TGCGCCAGCAGTCCCACTAGCGGGGTTTACAATGAGCAGTTCTTC.

A note on this clonotype: Being one base from a much bigger clone, this may be a read error. The genes are TRBV7-2 and TRBJ2-7; maybe TRBD1 (6 bases). The CDR3 spans 17 residues. CDR1 and CDR2 (germline): SGHTA, FQGNSA. CDR3 region: CASCFFLQGQGGYEQYF. The CDR3 DNA reads as TGTGCCAGCTGCTTTTTCCTCCAGGGGCAGGGCGGCTACGAGCAGTACTTC.

Ten or more counts support this clonotype. This chain links TRBV7-6 with TRBJ1-4; weak D call: TRBD1 (6 bases). Germline V gives CDR1 SGHVS, CDR2 FNYEAQ. The CDR3 is 16 amino acids. V lost 0 bases to trimming and J lost 0 bases, with 8 bases between them. The CDR3 reads CASSLAGTSTNEKLFF. In DNA, the CDR3 is TGTGCCAGCAGCTTAGCCGGGACATCAACTAATGAAAAACTGTTTTTT.

The table lists this clonotype with many counts. The genes are TRBV7-9 and TRBJ2-1, with D unclear. Germline CDR1 and CDR2: SEHNR and FQNEAQ (reference sequence). This CDR3 comprises 13 residues. Trimming pared 3 bases from V and 8 bases from J, leaving 11 bases between. The CDR3 is CASSFTRSHEQFF. In nucleotides, the CDR3 is TGTGCCAGCAGCTTCACTCGGTCGCATGAGCAGTTCTTC.

The chain joins TRBV12-3 or TRBV12-4 to TRBJ2-2, with D possibly matching TRBD1 (7 bases). Trimming took off 0 bases at V and 8 bases at J, with 10 bases between the two ends. The CDR3 sequence is 14 residues long. CDR3 sequence: CASSLAAGQGELFF. The CDR3 bases are TGTGCCAGCAGTTTAGCGGCGGGACAGGGGGAGCTGTTTTTT.

The table lists this clonotype with many counts. The J gene is TRBJ2-1, the V gene TRBV7-8; D uncertain. This CDR3 has 12 residues. CDR1 and CDR2 (germline): SGHVS, FQNEAQ. Trimming removed 5 bases from V and 7 bases from J, with 9 bases in between. As DNA, the CDR3 is TGTGCCAGCAGCCGGATTGGGAATGAGCAGTTCTTC. Translating gives CASSRIGNEQFF.

The chain has TRBV24-1 and TRBJ2-1; possibly TRBD1 or TRBD2 for D (5 bases each). The CDR3 is 13 amino acids. The ends were cut back, 4 bases at V and 11 bases at J, with 14 bases in the middle. Looked up from germline, CDR1 is KGHDR and CDR2 is SFDVKD. The CDR3 protein is CATSEMGTEKQFF. The CDR3, as DNA: TGTGCCACCAGTGAAATGGGGACCGAGAAGCAGTTCTTC.

This clonotype turned up a few times. The CDR3 coding sequence is TGTGCCAGCAGCCTGCGACTAGCGGGAGGGTTGGATACGCAGTATTTT. Amino acids: CASSLRLAGGLDTQYF. This chain connects TRBV7-2 to TRBJ2-3; 14 bases are shared with TRBD2. Germline assignment: CDR1 SGHTA and CDR2 FQGNSA. V lost 5 bases to trimming and J lost 6 bases; unmatched junction nucleotides: 7. This CDR3 has 16 residues.

This clonotype was counted many times. The chain uses TRBV7-2 and TRBJ2-5, with D possibly TRBD2 on 5 matching bases. Germline assignment: CDR1 SGHTA and CDR2 FQGNSA. The CDR3 consists of 16 residues. V was cut by 4 bases and J by 2 bases, with 17 bases left in between. CDR3 loop: CASSSDITSPQETQYF. The CDR3 DNA sequence: TGTGCCAGCAGCTCAGACATTACTAGTCCTCAAGAGACCCAGTACTTC.

This clonotype came up once. The chain combines TRBV4-3 with TRBJ2-1; D gene ambiguous. The V end was cut by 0 bases, the J end by 2 bases, with 20 bases between. The germline V gene encodes CDR1 LGHNA and CDR2 YSLEER. The CDR3 runs to 19 residues. The CDR3 DNA follows: TGCGCCAGCAGCCAAGAACGAGCCATAGGCGGTACCCCCTACAATGAGCAGTTCTTC. It specifies CASSQERAIGGTPYNEQFF.

This clonotype was counted only a few times. The chain uses TRBV28 and TRBJ1-5; a possible D gene is TRBD1 (6 bases). The CDR3 totals 14 residues. Trimming stripped 10 bases from V and 3 bases from J, with 16 bases between. Germline lookup yields CDR1 MDHEN and CDR2 SYDVKM. CDR3 bases: TGTGCCACCGCCGGGACACCTTCCAATCAGCCCCAGCATTTT. Translation gives CATAGTPSNQPQHF. Full variable domain (missing parts from reference TRBV28 and TRBJ1-5): DVKVTQSSRYLVKRTGEKVFLECVQDMDHENMFWYRQDPGLGLRLIYFSYDVKMKEKGDIPEGYSVSREKKERFSLILESASTNQTSMYLCATAGTPSNQPQHFGDGTRLSIL.

J is TRBJ1-3 and V is TRBV7-6; D is perhaps TRBD1 (5 bases). The germline V gene encodes CDR1 SGHVS and CDR2 FNYEAQ. Trimming took 5 bases from V and 0 from J, leaving 11 bases between them. This CDR3 is built from 15 residues. The CDR3 DNA sequence: TGTGCCAGCAGCCGAAGGGGCAACTCTGGAAACACCATATATTTT. It yields the protein CASSRRGNSGNTIYF.

For the CDR3, the DNA is TGTGCCAGCAGTCTCTCAGATACGCAGCATTTT. Protein: CASSLSDTQHF. The V gene is TRBV28, the J gene TRBJ2-3, with unresolved D. The end of the DNA aligns better with TRBJ1-5, so the J call may be wrong. The germline V gene encodes CDR1 MDHEN and CDR2 SYDVKM. This CDR3 region has 11 residues.

The gene calls are TRBV28 and TRBJ2-2, with 7 bases matching TRBD2. The CDR3 is made up of 17 amino acids. J lost 2 bases, V lost 6 bases, and 12 bases had no gene match. CDR1 and CDR2 from the germline V gene are MDHEN and SYDVKM. The CDR3 region has the DNA TGTGCCAGCAGACTGAATACCGGGACTATCAACACCGGGGAGCTGTTTTTT. Its translation: CASRLNTGTINTGELFF.

This clonotype has at least ten counts. The V and J genes are TRBV11-2 and TRBJ1-4, with TRBD1 matching over 8 bases. The CDR3 has 15 amino acids. V shed 5 bases, J shed 7 bases, and the junction held 9 bases outside the gene matches. Germline CDR1 and CDR2: SGHAT and FQNNGV. The CDR3 region is CASSREAGGREKLFF. The CDR3 DNA reads as TGTGCCAGCAGCCGAGAGGCAGGGGGCCGTGAAAAACTGTTTTTT.

The rearrangement links TRBV29-1 to TRBJ2-2, with 8 bases matching TRBD2. With 2 bases clipped from V and 5 bases from J, the junction kept 10 bases outside the gene matches. Germline assignment: CDR1 SQVTM and CDR2 ANQGSEA. CDR3 length: 16 amino acids. This CDR3 is CSVERPGGHRTGELFF. As DNA, the CDR3 is TGCAGCGTTGAAAGACCGGGGGGGCATAGGACCGGGGAGCTGTTTTTT.

This sequence joins TRBV20-1 and TRBJ2-3; 9 bases agree with TRBD1. Germline lookup yields CDR1 DFQATT and CDR2 SNEGSKA (reference sequence). The CDR3 covers 15 residues. J was trimmed by 5 bases and V by 5 bases; bases with no gene match: 11. The CDR3 DNA is TGCAGTGCTGAGACAGGGGGTAGTATAGGAGATACGCAGTATTTT. Translation gives CSAETGGSIGDTQYF.